Listed below are T cell receptor beta chains from one sample, sequenced in a study of immune evolution from preneoplasia to lung adenocarcinoma. Sequenced by immunoSEQ multiplex PCR; TCRdb stores in-frame clones only, minus some. This table has 8,000 to 9,500 clones, about four fifths appearing once. The sample was FFPE minimally invasive lung adenocarcinoma tissue. All receptors come from a person aged 65 to 85 with lung adenocarcinoma. Both conserved end residues are part of each CDR3. A D gene is named only where the DNA matches it firmly. The size field is filled for only some rows; it gives once, few, many or a size class.

J: TRBJ1-2; size: .; V: TRBV30; D: .; DNA: TGTGCCTGTCCCCCACTACACGTAGCTAACTATGGCTACACCTTC; CDR3: CACPPLHVANYGYTF
J: TRBJ1-1; size: .; V: TRBV7-6; D: .; DNA: TGTGCCAGCAGCCTTCGGGAGGGCACTGAAGCTTTCTTT; CDR3: CASSLREGTEAFF
J: TRBJ1-1; size: once; V: TRBV11-2; D: .; DNA: TGTGCCAGCAGCTTAGATGTCGGGCGCAGAGCTTTCTTT; CDR3: CASSLDVGRRAFF
J: TRBJ1-2; size: .; V: TRBV5-6; D: TRBD1; DNA: TGTGCCAGCAGCTCCCGGGACAGGGAGGGCTATGGCTACACCTTC; CDR3: CASSSRDREGYGYTF
J: TRBJ1-1; size: .; V: TRBV30; D: .; DNA: TGTGCCTGGAGTAGACAGGTGGCTGGGGAAGCTTTCTTT; CDR3: CAWSRQVAGEAFF
J: TRBJ1-2; size: once; V: TRBV9; D: TRBD1; DNA: TGTGCCAGCAGTGACTCGCAAGACAGGGCAAACCTCTATGGCTACACCTTC; CDR3: CASSDSQDRANLYGYTF
J: TRBJ2-5; size: .; V: TRBV9; D: TRBD2; DNA: TGTGCCAGCGGCGTAGAGAGCGGGGGGTGGGAGACCCAGTACTTC; CDR3: CASGVESGGWETQYF
J: TRBJ2-5; size: .; V: TRBV5-6; D: TRBD2; DNA: TGTGCCAGCAGCTGGGAACTAGCGGGGGGGCAGGAGACCCAGTACTTC; CDR3: CASSWELAGGQETQYF
J: TRBJ1-2; size: .; V: TRBV13; D: TRBD1; DNA: TGTGCCAGCAGCTTAGGCAGGGGGCTTATAGGCTACACCTTC; CDR3: CASSLGRGLIGYTF
J: TRBJ2-1; size: once; V: TRBV5-1; D: .; DNA: TGCGCCAGCAGCTTGATGGCGGGGTCGGGGAATGAGCAGTTCTTC; CDR3: CASSLMAGSGNEQFF
J: TRBJ1-1; size: .; V: TRBV5-1; D: TRBD1; DNA: TGCGCCAGCAGCTTACAGGGGGATGACACTGAAGCTTTCTTT; CDR3: CASSLQGDDTEAFF
J: TRBJ1-2; size: once; V: TRBV5-8; D: .; DNA: TGTGCCAGCAGCTTGGACAGAGCTAACTATGGCTACACCTTC; CDR3: CASSLDRANYGYTF
J: TRBJ2-2; size: .; V: TRBV7-9; D: .; DNA: TGTGCCAGCAGGGGGACTCTGAACACCGGGGAGCTGTTTTTT; CDR3: CASRGTLNTGELFF
J: TRBJ2-1; size: once; V: TRBV4-1; D: .; DNA: TGCGCCAGCAGCCAAGACCAGTGGGGGGCTCAATACAATGAGCAGTTCTTC; CDR3: CASSQDQWGAQYNEQFF
J: TRBJ1-1; size: .; V: TRBV6-1; D: .; DNA: TGTGCCAGCCTCCAGAGGGGATGGAACACTGAAGCTTTCTTT; CDR3: CASLQRGWNTEAFF
J: TRBJ1-2; size: once; V: TRBV6-6; D: .; DNA: TGTGCCAGCAGTTACGGGGGGTCCCATGGCTACACCTTC; CDR3: CASSYGGSHGYTF
J: TRBJ2-7; size: .; V: TRBV2; D: TRBD2; DNA: TGTGCCAGCAATCTGGGCGGGAGCTCCTACGAGCAGTACTTC; CDR3: CASNLGGSSYEQYF
J: TRBJ2-1; size: .; V: TRBV2; D: .; DNA: TGTGCCAGCAGTGGAGGAGCTACCCTCTCCTACAATGAGCAGTTCTTC; CDR3: CASSGGATLSYNEQFF
J: TRBJ2-1; size: few; V: TRBV7-3; D: .; DNA: TGTGCCAGCAGCCCCGCCCCGAGCTCCTACAATGAGCAGTTCTTC; CDR3: CASSPAPSSYNEQFF
J: TRBJ2-1; size: .; V: TRBV7-9; D: TRBD1; DNA: TGTGCCAGCAGCTTAGGTGGTATGACAGGGGACGGTCACAATGAGCAGTTCTTC; CDR3: CASSLGGMTGDGHNEQFF
J: TRBJ1-1; size: .; V: TRBV9; D: TRBD1; DNA: TGTGCCAGCAGCCTTCGTGGACAGGGCGAAGCTTTCTTT; CDR3: CASSLRGQGEAFF
J: TRBJ1-4; size: .; V: TRBV5-1; D: .; DNA: TGCGCCAGCAGTTTGGTAGGACCCGGGGGTACTAATGAAAAACTGTTTTTT; CDR3: CASSLVGPGGTNEKLFF
J: TRBJ1-2; size: .; V: TRBV6-6; D: .; DNA: TGTGCCAGCAGTTACTCGACTGCAGGGACGGGCGGCTACACCTTC; CDR3: CASSYSTAGTGGYTF
J: TRBJ2-1; size: .; V: TRBV19; D: .; DNA: TGTGCCAGTAGTATAGTTACGAATCACAATGAGCAGTTCTTC; CDR3: CASSIVTNHNEQFF
J: TRBJ2-2; size: few; V: TRBV4-1; D: .; DNA: TGCGCCAGCAGCCAAGGGCTAGGGACATCGAACACCGGGGAGCTGTTTTTT; CDR3: CASSQGLGTSNTGELFF
J: TRBJ2-1; size: .; V: TRBV19; D: TRBD2; DNA: TGTGCCAGTAGTCCCGGGACTAGCGGGGCCTACAATGAGCAGTTCTTC; CDR3: CASSPGTSGAYNEQFF
J: TRBJ2-3; size: .; V: TRBV7-7; D: .; DNA: TGTGCTAGCAGCTTAACCCCTCAGGGCCTAGCTAGCACAGATACGCAGTATTTT; CDR3: CASSLTPQGLASTDTQYF
J: TRBJ2-2; size: .; V: TRBV19; D: TRBD2; DNA: TGTGCCAGTAGTATGGGCGGGGGGAACACCGGGGAGCTGTTTTTT; CDR3: CASSMGGGNTGELFF
J: TRBJ2-5; size: .; V: TRBV27; D: .; DNA: TGTGCCAGCAGGGGGAGCGGGCAGACCCAGTACTTC; CDR3: CASRGSGQTQYF
J: TRBJ1-6; size: .; V: TRBV6-5; D: TRBD1; DNA: TGTGCCAGCAGTGTCAGGGGGTCTAATTCACCCCTCCACTTT; CDR3: CASSVRGSNSPLHF
J: TRBJ2-6; size: .; V: TRBV6-1; D: .; DNA: TGTGCCAGCAGTGAGTTTCCGGGCAGCTTCTCTGGGGCCAACGTCCTGACTTTC; CDR3: CASSEFPGSFSGANVLTF
J: TRBJ2-2; size: .; V: TRBV7-7; D: .; DNA: TGTGCTAGCAGCACCCGGACCGGGGAGCTGTTTTTT; CDR3: CASSTRTGELFF
J: TRBJ2-2; size: .; V: TRBV27; D: TRBD2; DNA: TGTGCCAGCAGTTCCGGGACTAGCGGGAGGGCCCGGGAGCTGTTTTTT; CDR3: CASSSGTSGRARELFF
J: TRBJ2-5; size: .; V: TRBV27; D: TRBD1; DNA: TGTGCCAGCAGTCCGGGGACAGACCAAGAGACCCAGTACTTC; CDR3: CASSPGTDQETQYF
J: TRBJ2-2; size: .; V: TRBV5-4; D: TRBD2; DNA: TGTGCCAGCAGACCTGGACTAGCGGGAGCGAACACCGGGGAGCTGTTTTTT; CDR3: CASRPGLAGANTGELFF
J: TRBJ1-1; size: .; V: TRBV7-9; D: TRBD1; DNA: TGTGCCAGCAGCCTCGACAGGGGACGGGGGATGACTGAAGCTTTCTTT; CDR3: CASSLDRGRGMTEAFF
J: TRBJ1-5; size: few; V: TRBV29-1; D: .; DNA: TGCAGCTGGGGGGAGGGCCGCAATCAGCCCCAGCATTTT; CDR3: CSWGEGRNQPQHF
J: TRBJ1-5; size: .; V: TRBV19; D: .; DNA: TGTGCCAGTAGTATAGAGGGGACACCGTCTCAGCCCCAGCATTTT; CDR3: CASSIEGTPSQPQHF
J: TRBJ2-1; size: .; V: TRBV7-3; D: .; DNA: TGTGCCAGCAGCCCGGCACCTAGCTCCTACAATGAGCAGTTCTTC; CDR3: CASSPAPSSYNEQFF
J: TRBJ2-2; size: .; V: TRBV10-3; D: .; DNA: TGTGCCATCAGTGAGTCTGGGCAGGGAGGCACCGGGGAGCTGTTTTTT; CDR3: CAISESGQGGTGELFF
J: TRBJ2-1; size: .; V: TRBV18; D: .; DNA: TGTGCCAGCTCACCCGCCGATGAGCAGTTCTTC; CDR3: CASSPADEQFF
J: TRBJ2-7; size: .; V: TRBV9; D: TRBD2; DNA: TGTGCCAGCAGCGCGGAGACTAGCGCGAGCTACGAGCAGTACTTC; CDR3: CASSAETSASYEQYF
J: TRBJ2-7; size: .; V: TRBV19; D: TRBD1; DNA: TGTGCCAGTAGTATAGGCCCACAGGGGTACGAGCAGTACTTC; CDR3: CASSIGPQGYEQYF
J: TRBJ2-7; size: .; V: TRBV13; D: .; DNA: TGTGCCAGCAGCTTAGTAGCGATCTATAGGTCGGGGCAGTACTTC; CDR3: CASSLVAIYRSGQYF
J: TRBJ1-1; size: once; V: TRBV30; D: .; DNA: TGTGCCTGGGGGAGGGGCTCAAACACTGAAGCTTTCTTT; CDR3: CAWGRGSNTEAFF
J: TRBJ2-1; size: .; V: TRBV6-5; D: .; DNA: TGTGCCAGCAGTTACGGCCTATCCAATGAGCAGTTCTTC; CDR3: CASSYGLSNEQFF
J: TRBJ1-2; size: once; V: TRBV28; D: .; DNA: TGTGCCAGCAGAGAAGGGGTGAGGGGCTACACCTTC; CDR3: CASREGVRGYTF
J: TRBJ2-6; size: .; V: TRBV7-9; D: .; DNA: TGTGCCAGCGGTTCGAGCTCTGGGGCCAACGTCCTGACTTTC; CDR3: CASGSSSGANVLTF
J: TRBJ2-5; size: .; V: TRBV9; D: .; DNA: TGTGCCAGCAGCACGGACCGGGAGCTAGAGACCCAGTACTTC; CDR3: CASSTDRELETQYF
J: TRBJ1-5; size: .; V: TRBV2; D: .; DNA: TGTGCCAGCAGGGGCACAGGGTCCGTTCAGCCCCAGCATTTT; CDR3: CASRGTGSVQPQHF
J: TRBJ2-5; size: .; V: TRBV28; D: TRBD1; DNA: TGTGCCAGCAGTTTCCGACAGGGGGCCGGAGAGACCCAGTACTTC; CDR3: CASSFRQGAGETQYF
J: TRBJ2-7; size: .; V: TRBV11-2; D: TRBD1; DNA: TGTGCCAGCACGAAAGACAGGGGGCCCCAGGTCTTC; CDR3: CASTKDRGPQVF
J: TRBJ2-5; size: .; V: TRBV10-3; D: .; DNA: TGTGCCATCAGAACTCCGGGACGCCCCGCCGAGACCCAGTACTTC; CDR3: CAIRTPGRPAETQYF
J: TRBJ2-7; size: .; V: TRBV6-5; D: .; DNA: TGTGCCAGCAACCGGGGGCGGTCCAACTACGAGCAGTACTTC; CDR3: CASNRGRSNYEQYF
J: TRBJ1-1; size: few; V: TRBV11-2; D: TRBD1; DNA: TGTGCCAGCAGCTTATCCACAGGGGCCTATACGACTGAAGCTTTCTTT; CDR3: CASSLSTGAYTTEAFF
J: TRBJ1-1; size: .; V: TRBV9; D: TRBD1; DNA: TGTGCCAGCAGCGCACGGGACAGGGGGCAGAGGAACACTGAAGCTTTCTTT; CDR3: CASSARDRGQRNTEAFF
J: TRBJ1-4; size: .; V: TRBV25-1; D: TRBD1; DNA: TGTGCCAGCAGTGAACCGGGACAGGGGGATGTAAAACTGTTTTTT; CDR3: CASSEPGQGDVKLFF
J: TRBJ1-2; size: few; V: TRBV7-2; D: TRBD1; DNA: TGTGCCAGCAGCCCACCGCCGGGACAGATGCAGGGCTACACCTTC; CDR3: CASSPPPGQMQGYTF